This TCR beta chain derives from a study of blood T cells in healthy people across ages (dated by TCRdb to 2014 to 2015). For context, the study as a whole: In model experiments, template switching captured roughly one uniquely barcoded TCR beta cDNA molecule for every two T cells. Donors were grouped into four age groups: young (average roughly 15 years), middle-aged (less than 40), aged (around 66) and long-lived (just over 80). For two donors (one aged 18 to 29 and one aged 80 or older), the study analyzed two additional independent replicas of 1 million unique cDNA reads from the same blood draw. To avoid experimental bias, donors of different ages were randomly spread across the sequencing lanes. Age-related changes in TCR beta repertoire diversity were measured in the study by deep sequencing normalized with unique cDNA molecular identifiers.

The junction shows trimming of 3 bases on V and 5 bases on J, and the gene matches do not reach 6 bases of it. The germline V gene provides CDR1 MGHRA and CDR2 YSYEKL. Inclusive of the bounding cysteine and phenylalanine, the CDR3 is 14 residues long. CDR3 DNA is the only sequence kept; it has 42 bases, read in frame from the first base. The approximately 41 donors, aged roughly 6 to 90 years, were systemically healthy Caucasian individuals from Russia. About 10 milliliters of peripheral blood were collected from each donor into EDTA-treated Vacutainer tubes. Ficoll-Paque density-gradient centrifugation was used to isolate PBMCs, with at least 7 million obtained per sample. Total RNA was extracted from PBMCs with Trizol reagent, with at least 6 micrograms obtained per sample. For every donor, flow cytometry on a PBMC aliquot measured the percentage of naive CD45RAhigh/CD27high T cells. This clonotype was counted a few times. Its antigen is not yet known. No much larger clone is present one base from it, and per-base qualities are unavailable.

Paper-wide results and their limitations: The percentage of naive T cells measured by flow cytometry correlated strongly with observed TCR beta diversity. Because profiling used bulk unsorted PBMCs, naive and antigen-experienced compartments could not be compared conclusively. Estimates of total diversity based on one million sequenced T cells were regarded as lower bounds and as underestimates. Compared with the aged group, the long-lived group had more naive CD4+ T cells, fewer expanded clones and increased TCR diversity, a pattern suggesting age selection. Because donor CMV infection status was unknown, age-related changes in expanded clonotypes were potentially confounded. As age increased, observed TCR beta diversity per million T cells dropped in a roughly linear way, and a significant reduction was already evident by age 40.

The library was made by 5' RACE. Sequencing instrument: Illumina HiSeq 2500. A second PCR of roughly 6 to 12 cycles was run with a J-beta primer mix and a sample-barcoded 5' primer. A unique molecular identifier was introduced onto each TCR beta cDNA molecule by a template-switch 5' adaptor carrying 12 random nucleotides. Each sample yielded at least 3 million CDR3-containing paired-end reads. First-strand cDNA synthesis was performed from all RNA using the Mint cDNA synthesis kit, with priming by a TRBC-specific oligonucleotide. Following uracil-DNA glycosylase treatment, all cDNA underwent a first 18-cycle PCR with the universal primers M1SS and BC2_uni_R. Turning to the authors' computational methods: Each sample was normalized by randomly selecting 1 million high-quality reads, each carrying a distinct molecular identifier. Reads sharing molecular identifiers were discarded rather than binned into consensus sequences. MiTCR, with a Q25 quality threshold and the strictest error-elimination algorithm, was used for CDR3 identification, clonotype clustering and error correction. A nonparametric unseen species model with Euler transformation was used to estimate a lower bound on total TCR beta diversity. TCRdb handled the public reads itself, with Q25 trimming in fastp and clone calling in MiXCR, and kept productive beta chains. Duplicate CDR3 protein sequences are folded into a single record with the most common DNA and genes. TCRdb's processing, not the authors', yielded these V and J calls. The sample profile shows over 1,300,000 distinct CDR3 sequences; 45% to 70% of them were found once. The top ten clones comprise about 6.3% of the sample.

The chain employs TRBV4-1 and TRBJ2-7; 8 central bases correspond to TRBD1. The clonotype was recovered from a man between 18 and 29 years old in good health. Sequencing used blood. The CDR3 has the sequence CASSHPDRANEQYF. In nucleotide form, the sequence is TGCGCCAGCAGCCACCCGGACAGGGCCAACGAGCAGTACTTC.